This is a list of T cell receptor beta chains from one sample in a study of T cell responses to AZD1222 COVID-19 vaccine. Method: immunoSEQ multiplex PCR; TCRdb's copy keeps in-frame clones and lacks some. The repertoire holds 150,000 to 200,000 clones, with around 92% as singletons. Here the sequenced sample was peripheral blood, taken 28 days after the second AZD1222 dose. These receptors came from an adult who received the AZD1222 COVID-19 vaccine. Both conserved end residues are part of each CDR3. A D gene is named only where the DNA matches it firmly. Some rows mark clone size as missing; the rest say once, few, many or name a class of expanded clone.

cdr3_nt: TGTGCCAGCAGCTTAGACAGGCCAGAGGATCAGCCCCAGCATTTT
cdr3_aa: CASSLDRPEDQPQHF
v_call: TRBV11-3
j_call: TRBJ1-5
clone_size: NA
d_call: NA

cdr3_nt: TGTGCCAGCAGCCCGACCGGGACTGCAACTAATGAAAAACTGTTTTTT
cdr3_aa: CASSPTGTATNEKLFF
v_call: TRBV7-9
j_call: TRBJ1-4
clone_size: NA
d_call: NA

cdr3_nt: TGTGCCAGTAGCCCCCTAGGTGGCTACACCTTC
cdr3_aa: CASSPLGGYTF
v_call: TRBV19
j_call: TRBJ1-2
clone_size: NA
d_call: NA

cdr3_nt: TGCGCCAGCAGCGGGGGACAGGAGCTCCCTGAAGCTTTCTTT
cdr3_aa: CASSGGQELPEAFF
v_call: TRBV5-1
j_call: TRBJ1-1
clone_size: NA
d_call: TRBD1

cdr3_nt: TGTGCCAGCAGCGCCACCGGGACAAGTTTAACAGATACGCAGTATTTT
cdr3_aa: CASSATGTSLTDTQYF
v_call: TRBV9
j_call: TRBJ2-3
clone_size: NA
d_call: NA

cdr3_nt: TGTGCCAGCAGTGAAAAGGAGAGCGGGGATGCCGAGCAGTACTTC
cdr3_aa: CASSEKESGDAEQYF
v_call: TRBV6-1
j_call: TRBJ2-7
clone_size: NA
d_call: TRBD2

cdr3_nt: TGTGCCAGCAGCCCTGGTGGGGGGGCAAGCTATGGCTACACCTTC
cdr3_aa: CASSPGGGASYGYTF
v_call: TRBV9
j_call: TRBJ1-2
clone_size: NA
d_call: NA

cdr3_nt: TGTGCCAGCAGCCAAGGCAATAGGGGGCCGACAACTAATGAAAAACTGTTTTTT
cdr3_aa: CASSQGNRGPTTNEKLFF
v_call: TRBV3-1/TRBV3-2
j_call: TRBJ1-4
clone_size: NA
d_call: TRBD1

cdr3_nt: TGTGCCTGGAGTTCCGACAGGTTGGGCACTGAAGCTTTCTTT
cdr3_aa: CAWSSDRLGTEAFF
v_call: TRBV30
j_call: TRBJ1-1
clone_size: NA
d_call: NA

cdr3_nt: TGTGCCAGCTCACGGGACATCCAAGAGACCCAGTACTTC
cdr3_aa: CASSRDIQETQYF
v_call: TRBV18
j_call: TRBJ2-5
clone_size: NA
d_call: NA

cdr3_nt: TGTGCCAGCAGTTACTCAGCAGCGGGGGGCACAGATACGCAGTATTTT
cdr3_aa: CASSYSAAGGTDTQYF
v_call: TRBV6-5
j_call: TRBJ2-3
clone_size: NA
d_call: TRBD2

cdr3_nt: TGTGCCATCAGTGATCGGCGGTATGAACTGTTTTTT
cdr3_aa: CAISDRRYELFF
v_call: TRBV10-3
j_call: TRBJ1-4
clone_size: few
d_call: NA

cdr3_nt: TGTGCCATCAGTGAGCGGGACAGGGGGCGATACGAGCAGTACTTC
cdr3_aa: CAISERDRGRYEQYF
v_call: TRBV10-3
j_call: TRBJ2-7
clone_size: NA
d_call: TRBD1

cdr3_nt: TGTGCCAGCAGCTTGGCCGCGGGACAGGGGACCGATCAGCCCCAGCATTTT
cdr3_aa: CASSLAAGQGTDQPQHF
v_call: TRBV7-8
j_call: TRBJ1-5
clone_size: NA
d_call: TRBD1

cdr3_nt: TGTGCCAGCAGCTTAGTGGCGGGGGCCCCCCATGAGCAGTTCTTC
cdr3_aa: CASSLVAGAPHEQFF
v_call: TRBV7-2
j_call: TRBJ2-1
clone_size: NA
d_call: NA